The T cell receptor beta chain under discussion was sequenced for a study of blood T cell repertoires in COVID-19. Whole-study context: Spain, Italy and the United States supplied samples that represented acute and convalescent COVID-19.

The germline V gene has CDR1 SNHLY and CDR2 FYNNEI. This CDR3 is built from 13 residues. V lost 5 bases and J lost 2, with 9 bases in between. In the authors' workflow: Amplification of reference gene primers was used by the study to estimate nucleated cell counts. The repertoire was sequenced with immunoSEQ multiplex PCR; TCRdb's copy has only in-frame clones and lacks some. V and J calls and clone size are those listed in that table; D and trimming were worked out from the DNA. The sample consists of about 260,000 clones, over 80% of them appearing once. The V gene is TRBV2, the J gene TRBJ1-1; D possibly corresponds to TRBD1 (6 bases). Sequenced: peripheral blood. The sequence came from a woman aged 40 to 50 with acute or convalescent COVID-19. The CDR3 loop reads CASSQGYNTEAFF. CDR3 nucleotide sequence: TGTGCCAGCAGTCAGGGGTATAACACTGAAGCTTTCTTT.